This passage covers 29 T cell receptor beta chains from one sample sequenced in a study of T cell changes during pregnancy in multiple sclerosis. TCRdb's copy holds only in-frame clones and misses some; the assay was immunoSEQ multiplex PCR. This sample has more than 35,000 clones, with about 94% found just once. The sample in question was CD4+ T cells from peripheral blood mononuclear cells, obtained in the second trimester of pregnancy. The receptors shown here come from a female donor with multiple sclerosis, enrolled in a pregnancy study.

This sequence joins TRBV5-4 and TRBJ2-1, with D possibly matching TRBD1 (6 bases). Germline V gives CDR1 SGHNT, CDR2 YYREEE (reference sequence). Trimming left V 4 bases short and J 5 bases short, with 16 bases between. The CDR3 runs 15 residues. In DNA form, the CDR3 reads TGTGCCAGCAGCCCACAACCGTGGGGGCACAATGAGCAGTTCTTC. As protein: CASSPQPWGHNEQFF.

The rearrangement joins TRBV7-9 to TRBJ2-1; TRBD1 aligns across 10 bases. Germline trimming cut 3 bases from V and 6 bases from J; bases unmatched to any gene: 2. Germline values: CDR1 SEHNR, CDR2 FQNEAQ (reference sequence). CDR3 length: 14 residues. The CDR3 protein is CASSLGQGINEQFF. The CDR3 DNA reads TGTGCCAGCAGCTTGGGACAGGGGATCAATGAGCAGTTCTTC.

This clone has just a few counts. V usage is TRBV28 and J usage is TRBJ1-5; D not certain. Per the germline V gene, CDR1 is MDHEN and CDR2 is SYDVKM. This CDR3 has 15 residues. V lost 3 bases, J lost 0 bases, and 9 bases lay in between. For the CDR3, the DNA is TGTGCCAGCAGTTTGGTCAGGAATAGCAATCAGCCCCAGCATTTT. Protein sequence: CASSLVRNSNQPQHF.

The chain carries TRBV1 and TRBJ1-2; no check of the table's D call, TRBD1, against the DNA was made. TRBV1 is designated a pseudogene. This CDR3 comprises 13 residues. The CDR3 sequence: CTKGQEPLYGYTF. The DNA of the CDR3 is TGCACCAAGGGACAGGAACCTTTGTATGGCTACACCTTC.

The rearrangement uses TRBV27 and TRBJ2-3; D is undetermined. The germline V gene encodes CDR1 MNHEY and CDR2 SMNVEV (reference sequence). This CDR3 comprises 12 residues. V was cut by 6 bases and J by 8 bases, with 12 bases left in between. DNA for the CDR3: TGTGCCAGCAGGACACGAGCTGCTACGCAGTATTTT. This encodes CASRTRAATQYF.

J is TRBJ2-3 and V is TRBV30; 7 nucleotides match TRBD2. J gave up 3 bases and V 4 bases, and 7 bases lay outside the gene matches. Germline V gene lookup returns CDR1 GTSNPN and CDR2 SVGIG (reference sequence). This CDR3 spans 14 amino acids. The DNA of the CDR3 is TGTGCCTGGAACGGCGGGAGATTTACAGATACGCAGTATTTT. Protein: CAWNGGRFTDTQYF.

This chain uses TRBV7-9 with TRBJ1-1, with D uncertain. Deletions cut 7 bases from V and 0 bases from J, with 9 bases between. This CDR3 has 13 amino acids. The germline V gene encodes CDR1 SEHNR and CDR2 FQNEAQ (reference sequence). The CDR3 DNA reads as TGTGCCAGCAACTTCGGGTTGAACACTGAAGCTTTCTTT. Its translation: CASNFGLNTEAFF.

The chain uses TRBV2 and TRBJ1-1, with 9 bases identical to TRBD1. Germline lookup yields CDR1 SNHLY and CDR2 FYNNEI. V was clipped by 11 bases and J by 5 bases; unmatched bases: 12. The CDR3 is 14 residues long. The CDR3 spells CASASGTGLTEAFF. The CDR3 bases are TGTGCCTCAGCTTCCGGGACAGGGCTTACTGAAGCTTTCTTT.

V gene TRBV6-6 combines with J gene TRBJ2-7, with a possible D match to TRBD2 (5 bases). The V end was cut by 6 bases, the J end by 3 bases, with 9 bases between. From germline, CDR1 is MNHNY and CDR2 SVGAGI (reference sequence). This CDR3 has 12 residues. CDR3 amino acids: CASSQGGYEQYF. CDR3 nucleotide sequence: TGTGCCAGCAGCCAAGGAGGCTACGAGCAGTACTTC.

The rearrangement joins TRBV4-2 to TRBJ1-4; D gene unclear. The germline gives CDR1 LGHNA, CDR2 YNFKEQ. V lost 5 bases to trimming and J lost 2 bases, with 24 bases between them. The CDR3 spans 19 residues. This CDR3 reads CASSTRQSTTRSTNEKLFF. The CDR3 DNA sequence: TGTGCCAGCAGCACACGGCAATCCACGACACGGTCTACTAATGAAAAACTGTTTTTT.

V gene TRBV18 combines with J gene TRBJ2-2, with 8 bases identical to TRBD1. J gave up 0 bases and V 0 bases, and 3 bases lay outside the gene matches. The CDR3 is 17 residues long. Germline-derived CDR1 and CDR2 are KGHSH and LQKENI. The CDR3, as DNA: TGTGCCAGCTCACCACCTCGGACAGGGCCGAACACCGGGGAGCTGTTTTTT. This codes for CASSPPRTGPNTGELFF.

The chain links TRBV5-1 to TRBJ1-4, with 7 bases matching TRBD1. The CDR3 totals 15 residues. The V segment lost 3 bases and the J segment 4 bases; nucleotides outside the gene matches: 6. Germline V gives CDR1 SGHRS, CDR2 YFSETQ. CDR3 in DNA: TGCGCCAGCAGCTGGGCAGGGGGGCTTAATGAAAAACTGTTTTTT. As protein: CASSWAGGLNEKLFF.

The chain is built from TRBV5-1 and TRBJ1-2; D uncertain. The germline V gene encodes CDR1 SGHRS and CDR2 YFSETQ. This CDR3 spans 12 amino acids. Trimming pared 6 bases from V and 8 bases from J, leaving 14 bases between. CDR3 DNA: TGCGCCAGCACCATGGGCGGGATCGGCTACACCTTC. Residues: CASTMGGIGYTF.

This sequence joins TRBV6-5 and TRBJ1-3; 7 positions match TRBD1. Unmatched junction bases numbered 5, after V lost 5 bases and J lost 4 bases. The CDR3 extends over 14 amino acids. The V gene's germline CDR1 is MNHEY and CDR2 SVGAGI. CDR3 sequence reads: CASSPGQRGNTIYF. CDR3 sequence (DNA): TGTGCCAGCAGTCCGGGACAGCGAGGAAACACCATATATTTT.

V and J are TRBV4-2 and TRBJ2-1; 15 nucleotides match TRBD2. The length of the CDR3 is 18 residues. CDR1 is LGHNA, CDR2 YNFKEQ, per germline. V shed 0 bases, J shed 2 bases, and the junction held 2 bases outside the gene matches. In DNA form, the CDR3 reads TGTGCCAGCAGCCAAGATAGGACTAGCGGGAGGGCCTACAATGAGCAGTTCTTC. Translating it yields CASSQDRTSGRAYNEQFF.

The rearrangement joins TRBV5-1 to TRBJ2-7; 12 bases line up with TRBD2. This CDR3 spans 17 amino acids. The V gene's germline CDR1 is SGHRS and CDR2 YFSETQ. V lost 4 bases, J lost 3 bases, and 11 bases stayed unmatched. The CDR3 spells CASSTRGTSGPDYEQYF. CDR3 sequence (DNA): TGCGCCAGCAGCACGCGTGGGACTAGCGGGCCAGACTACGAGCAGTACTTC.

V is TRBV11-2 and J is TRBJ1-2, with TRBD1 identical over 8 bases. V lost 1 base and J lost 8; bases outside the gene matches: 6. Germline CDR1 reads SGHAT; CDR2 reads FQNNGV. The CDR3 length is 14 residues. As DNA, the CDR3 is TGTGCCAGCAGCTTAGTTACCAGGGGGCAAGGCTACACCTTC. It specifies CASSLVTRGQGYTF. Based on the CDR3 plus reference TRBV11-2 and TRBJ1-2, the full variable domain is EAGVAQSPRYKIIEKRQSVAFWCNPISGHATLYWYQQILGQGPKLLIQFQNNGVVDDSQLPKDRFSAERLKGVDSTLKIQPAKLEDSAVYLCASSLVTRGQGYTFGSGTRLTVV.

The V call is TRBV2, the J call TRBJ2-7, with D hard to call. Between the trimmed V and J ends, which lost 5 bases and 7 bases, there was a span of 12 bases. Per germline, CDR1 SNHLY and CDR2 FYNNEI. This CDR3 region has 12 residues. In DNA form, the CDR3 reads TGTGCCAGCAGTCTACAGAGTCGGGAGCAGTACTTC. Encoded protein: CASSLQSREQYF.

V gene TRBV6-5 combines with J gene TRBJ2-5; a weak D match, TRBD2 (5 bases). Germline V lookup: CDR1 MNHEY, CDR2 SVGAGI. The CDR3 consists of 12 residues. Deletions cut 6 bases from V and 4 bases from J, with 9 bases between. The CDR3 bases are TGTGCCAGCAGCCTTGAGGGAGAGACCCAGTACTTC. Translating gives CASSLEGETQYF.

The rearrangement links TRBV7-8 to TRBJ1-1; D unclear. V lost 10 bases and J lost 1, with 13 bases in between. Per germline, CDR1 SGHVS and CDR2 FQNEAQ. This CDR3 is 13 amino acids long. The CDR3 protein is CAISLGGNTEAFF. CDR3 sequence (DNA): TGTGCCATCTCACTGGGAGGGAACACTGAAGCTTTCTTT.

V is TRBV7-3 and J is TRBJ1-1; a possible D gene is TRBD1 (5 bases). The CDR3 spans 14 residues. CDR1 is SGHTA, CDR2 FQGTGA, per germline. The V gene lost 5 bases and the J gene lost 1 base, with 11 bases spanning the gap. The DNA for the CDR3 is TGTGCCAGCAGCACCGGGGGGGGGAACACTGAAGCTTTCTTT. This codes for CASSTGGGNTEAFF.

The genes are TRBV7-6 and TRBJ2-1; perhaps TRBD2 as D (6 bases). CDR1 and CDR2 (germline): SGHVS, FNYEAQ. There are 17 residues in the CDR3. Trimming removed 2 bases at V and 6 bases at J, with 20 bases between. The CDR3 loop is CASSLKGGTQPFNEQFF. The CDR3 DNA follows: TGTGCCAGCAGCTTAAAGGGTGGGACTCAACCCTTCAATGAGCAGTTCTTC.

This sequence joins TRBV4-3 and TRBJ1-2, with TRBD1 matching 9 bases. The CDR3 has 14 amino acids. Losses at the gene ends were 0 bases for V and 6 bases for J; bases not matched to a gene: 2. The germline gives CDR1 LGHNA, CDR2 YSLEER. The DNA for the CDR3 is TGCGCCAGCAGCCAAGATACAGGGGGCAATGGCTACACCTTC. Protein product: CASSQDTGGNGYTF.

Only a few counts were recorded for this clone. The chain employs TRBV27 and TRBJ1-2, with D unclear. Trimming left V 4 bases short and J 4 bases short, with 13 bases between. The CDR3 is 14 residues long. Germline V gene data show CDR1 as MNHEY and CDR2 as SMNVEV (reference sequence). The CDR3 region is CASSSKRDGYGYTF. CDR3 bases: TGTGCCAGCAGTTCCAAACGGGATGGCTATGGCTACACCTTC.

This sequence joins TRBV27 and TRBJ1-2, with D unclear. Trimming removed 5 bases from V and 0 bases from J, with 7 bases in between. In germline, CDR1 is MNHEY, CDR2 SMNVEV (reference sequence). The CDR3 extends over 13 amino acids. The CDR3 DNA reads TGTGCCAGCAGTACGACACCTAACTATGGCTACACCTTC. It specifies CASSTTPNYGYTF.

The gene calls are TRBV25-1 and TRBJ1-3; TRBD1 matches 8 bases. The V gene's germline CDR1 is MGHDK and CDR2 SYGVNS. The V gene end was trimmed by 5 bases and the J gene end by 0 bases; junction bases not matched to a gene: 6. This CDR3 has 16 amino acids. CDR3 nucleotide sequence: TGTGCCAGCAGTAACCGACAGGGGACCTCTGGAAACACCATATATTTT. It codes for CASSNRQGTSGNTIYF.

The CDR3: CASSLTPFRQRNTEAFF. The CDR3 region has the DNA TGTGCCAGCAGCTTAACCCCCTTTCGACAGAGGAACACTGAAGCTTTCTTT. This chain connects TRBV5-5 to TRBJ1-1; possibly TRBD1 for D (5 bases). V lost 2 bases and J 1 base, leaving 18 bases between the germline ends. Germline V gene lookup returns CDR1 SGHKS and CDR2 YYEKEE (reference sequence). CDR3 length: 17 residues. The full variable domain, in which reference TRBV5-5 and TRBJ1-1 provide the parts outside the CDR3, is DAGVTQSPTHLIKTRGQQVTLRCSPISGHKSVSWYQQVLGQGPQFIFQYYEKEERGRGNFPDRFSARQFPNYSSELNVNALLLGDSALYLCASSLTPFRQRNTEAFFGQGTRLTVV.

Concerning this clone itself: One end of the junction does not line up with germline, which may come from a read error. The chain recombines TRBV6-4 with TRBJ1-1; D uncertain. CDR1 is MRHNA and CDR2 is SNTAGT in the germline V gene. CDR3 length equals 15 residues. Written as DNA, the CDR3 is TGTGCCAGCAGAGTCAGTAGCGACATCTACACCGAAGCTTTCTTT. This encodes CASRVSSDIYTEAFF.

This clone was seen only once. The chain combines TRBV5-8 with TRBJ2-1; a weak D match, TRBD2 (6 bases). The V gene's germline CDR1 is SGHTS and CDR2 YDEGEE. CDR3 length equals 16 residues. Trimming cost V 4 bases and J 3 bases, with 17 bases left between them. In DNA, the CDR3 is TGTGCCAGCAGCCCCCTGACTAGTGATGTCTACAATGAGCAGTTCTTC. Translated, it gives CASSPLTSDVYNEQFF.